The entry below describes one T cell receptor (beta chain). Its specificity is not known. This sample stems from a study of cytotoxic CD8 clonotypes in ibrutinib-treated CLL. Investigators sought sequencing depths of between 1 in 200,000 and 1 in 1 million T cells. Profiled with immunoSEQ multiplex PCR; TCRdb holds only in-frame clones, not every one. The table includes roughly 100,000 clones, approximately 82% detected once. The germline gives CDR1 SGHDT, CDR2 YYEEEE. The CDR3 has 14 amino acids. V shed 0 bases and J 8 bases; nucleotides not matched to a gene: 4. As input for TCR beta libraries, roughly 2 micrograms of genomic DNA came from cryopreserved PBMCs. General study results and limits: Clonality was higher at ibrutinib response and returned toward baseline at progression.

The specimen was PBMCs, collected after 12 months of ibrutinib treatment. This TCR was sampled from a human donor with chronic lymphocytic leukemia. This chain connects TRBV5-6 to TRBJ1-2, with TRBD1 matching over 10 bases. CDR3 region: CASSLVGQGGGYTF. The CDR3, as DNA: TGTGCCAGCAGCTTGGTTGGACAGGGGGGCGGCTACACCTTC. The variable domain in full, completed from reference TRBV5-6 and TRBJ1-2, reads DAGVTQSPTHLIKTRGQQVTLRCSPKSGHDTVSWYQQALGQGPQFIFQYYEEEERQRGNFPDRFSGHQFPNYSSELNVNALLLGDSALYLCASSLVGQGGGYTFGSGTRLTVV.